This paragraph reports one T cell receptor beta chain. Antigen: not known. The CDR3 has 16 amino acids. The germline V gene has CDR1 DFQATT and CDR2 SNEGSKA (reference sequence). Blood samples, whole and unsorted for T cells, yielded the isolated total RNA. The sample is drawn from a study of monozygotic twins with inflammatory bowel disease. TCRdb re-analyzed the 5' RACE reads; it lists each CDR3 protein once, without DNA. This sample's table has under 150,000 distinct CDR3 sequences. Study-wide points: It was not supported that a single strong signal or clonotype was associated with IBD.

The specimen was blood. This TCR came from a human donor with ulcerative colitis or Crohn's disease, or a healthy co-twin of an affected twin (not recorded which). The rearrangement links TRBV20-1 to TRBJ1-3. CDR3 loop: CSAGTLSERYGNTIYF.